The T cell receptor beta chain under discussion was sequenced for a study of brain metastases from non-small cell lung cancer. Broader study findings: Brain metastases had lower T-cell infiltration than primary tumors. T-cell clones appeared expanded in approximately 60% of brain metastases relative to matched primary tumors.

The CDR3 extends over 15 amino acids. Germline V lookup: CDR1 KGHSY, CDR2 FQNENV. The V gene lost 0 bases and the J gene lost 5 bases, with 13 bases spanning the gap. Libraries were prepared by immunoSEQ multiplex PCR; TCRdb keeps only in-frame clonotypes and omits some of them. The data contain thousands of clones, more than 80% of them singletons. A remark on this clone: Antigen specificity is unknown.

V and J are TRBV16 and TRBJ1-2, with D tentatively TRBD1 (6 bases). The TCR originated in a donor at least 40 years old with non-small cell lung cancer. Sample: tissue from a brain metastasis. CDR3 sequence reads: CASSQSRGAEYGYTF. Written as DNA, the CDR3 is TGTGCCAGCAGCCAATCGCGGGGGGCTGAGTATGGCTACACCTTC.